This T cell receptor beta chain was obtained from a study of T cell responses to AZD1222 COVID-19 vaccine. This CDR3 is 13 amino acids long. Germline CDR1 reads LNHDA; CDR2 reads SQIVND (reference sequence). Deletions cut 5 bases from V and 7 bases from J, with 9 bases between. Produced via immunoSEQ multiplex PCR; TCRdb's table is partial and in-frame only. Seen here are approximately 70,000 clones, more than 75% observed once, and the top ten hold approximately 25%. The specimen was peripheral blood, collected on day 0 of AZD1222 vaccination. The chain is built from TRBV19 and TRBJ1-6; D remains unclear. The clonotype was recovered from an adult in good health. The CDR3 nucleotides are TGTGCCAGTAGTGAGACAAAGAATTCACCCCTCCACTTT. It encodes CASSETKNSPLHF.